The following is a T cell receptor beta chain sequence with its context. Its antigen is currently unknown. The data derive from a study of blood T cells in healthy people across ages. This CDR3 is 15 amino acids long. V gave up 7 bases and J gave up 0 bases, with 14 bases separating them. Study results and limitations: Researchers deemed the diversity estimates from one million T cells underestimates.

For the second PCR, which ran for about 6 to 11 cycles, a sample-barcoded 5' primer and a J-beta primer mix were used. TCRdb reprocessed the 5' RACE reads via MiXCR and lists one record per CDR3 protein. Of 1.5 million to 2 million distinct CDR3 sequences listed, just under 50% were seen once; the top ten hold around 2.1%. This TCR derives from a woman aged 40 to 49 in good health. The V call is TRBV12-3 or TRBV12-4, the J call TRBJ2-3, with no clear D. Sequencing was carried out using blood. The CDR3 nucleotides read TGTGCCAGCAACCCGGACGGCTCTAGCACAGATACGCAGTATTTT. The encoded protein is CASNPDGSSTDTQYF.